Below are 22 T cell receptor beta chains sequenced from a single sample in a study of T cells in Graves' hyperthyroidism and ophthalmopathy. RNA transcripts served as the template for amplifying TCR beta CDR3 regions. In the first-round RT-PCR of the TCR CDR3, the HTBI primer set was used. TCRdb independently ran MiXCR on the multiplex PCR reads; one entry per CDR3 protein. The sample records a few hundred thousand distinct CDR3 sequences, more than 11% being singletons. Source material: blood. These receptors originate from a woman aged 25-40 years with Graves' hyperthyroidism that later progressed to Graves' ophthalmopathy.

This rearrangement joins TRBV4-2 to TRBJ2-7; TRBD2 matches at 9 bases. CDR1 and CDR2 from the germline V gene are LGHNA and YNFKEQ. The CDR3 runs to 17 residues. Trimming took 1 base from V and 0 from J; bases not matched to a gene: 7. The CDR3 coding sequence is TGTGCCAGCAGCCAAGTTGCGGGAGGGCCTTCCTCCTACGAGCAGTACTTC. Amino acid sequence: CASSQVAGGPSSYEQYF.

This clonotype was recorded once. With a much larger clone just one base away, this may be a read error. The DNA is omitted, as the CDR3 cannot be located on it reliably, and the CDR3 follows TCRdb's listing. The chain employs TRBV5-1 and TRBJ2-4; the table's D gene call, TRBD2, was not cross checked with the DNA. The CDR3 extends over 14 residues, inclusive of both ends. Germline V gene sequence: CDR1 SGHRS, CDR2 YFSETQ. The chain's CDR3 is CARSFGEGGNIQYF.

This clonotype was found a few times. This sequence joins TRBV27 and TRBJ2-1, with D unclear. Trimming removed 8 bases from V and 7 bases from J, with 9 bases in between. The CDR3 contains 11 residues. Germline CDR1 reads MNHEY; CDR2 reads SMNVEV (reference sequence). This CDR3 reads CASALPNEQFF. The CDR3 region has the DNA TGTGCCAGCGCCCTCCCGAATGAGCAGTTCTTC.

The rearrangement links TRBV29-1 to TRBJ2-2; D may be TRBD2 (5 bases). Trimming stripped 6 bases from V and 6 bases from J, with 14 bases between. Germline V CDR1 and CDR2: SQVTM, ANQGSEA. The CDR3 loop spans 13 amino acids. The CDR3 loop is CSVPGFNAGELFF. DNA for the CDR3: TGCAGCGTCCCGGGATTCAACGCCGGGGAGCTGTTTTTT.

The sample holds many counts of this clonotype. CDR3 DNA: TGCAGCGTTGTCGGACAGAACTATGGCTACACCTTC. Encoded protein: CSVVGQNYGYTF. This chain uses TRBV29-1 with TRBJ1-2; perhaps TRBD1 as D (6 bases). The CDR3 loop spans 12 amino acids. V gave up 4 bases and J gave up 2 bases, with 8 bases separating them. Germline loops: CDR1 SQVTM, CDR2 ANQGSEA.

This clonotype was counted at least ten times. The gene calls are TRBV6-1 and TRBJ2-5; 9 bases fit TRBD1. Germline assignment: CDR1 MNHNS and CDR2 SASEGT. The CDR3 contains 15 residues. Trimming cost V 8 bases and J 7 bases; bases outside gene matches: 14. CDR3 region: CASRATGGDRWTQYF. Written as DNA, the CDR3 is TGTGCCAGCCGGGCGACAGGGGGGGACCGATGGACCCAGTACTTC.

This clonotype was recorded at least ten times. This chain links TRBV20-1 with TRBJ2-2; D is unclear. This CDR3 is built from 13 residues. Trimming left V 0 bases short and J 7 bases short, with 9 bases between. CDR1 is DFQATT and CDR2 is SNEGSKA in the germline V gene (reference sequence). DNA of the CDR3: TGCAGTGCTAGAGATCCCCGTGTCGGGGAGCTGTTTTTT. It specifies CSARDPRVGELFF.

This clonotype was observed many times. The genes are TRBV6-1 and TRBJ2-1; D may be TRBD1 (6 bases). CDR1 is MNHNS and CDR2 is SASEGT in the germline V gene. The CDR3 totals 14 residues. Trimming shortened V by 4 bases and J by 6 bases, and 13 bases separated the two germline ends. DNA of the CDR3: TGTGCCAGCAGTGTAGAGACAGGTCGCAATGAGCAGTTCTTC. Protein sequence: CASSVETGRNEQFF.

Note on this clonotype: A much more abundant neighbour one base away suggests this may be a read error. The gene calls are TRBV28 and TRBJ2-3; 8 positions match TRBD2. CDR1 and CDR2 from the germline V gene are MDHEN and SYDVKM. The length of the CDR3 is 16 residues. Unmatched junction bases numbered 12, after V lost 5 bases and J lost 5 bases. CDR3 coding DNA: TGTGCCAGCAGTATATTGGCGGGAGGAACGAAAGATACGCAGTATTTT. It is translated as CASSILAGGTKDTQYF.

This clonotype was observed many times. V is TRBV6-1 and J is TRBJ2-7; D might be TRBD2 (6 bases). Per germline, CDR1 MNHNS and CDR2 SASEGT. V was cut by 8 bases and J by 3 bases, with 20 bases left in between. This CDR3 is built from 15 residues. The CDR3 DNA is TGTGCCAGCCTAGCCCCGGGACTCAAATACTACGAGCAGTACTTC. This sequence encodes CASLAPGLKYYEQYF.

The V call is TRBV11-2, the J call TRBJ1-3; D is possibly TRBD1 (6 bases). Deletions cut 0 bases from V and 2 bases from J, with 8 bases between. The germline gives CDR1 SGHAT, CDR2 FQNNGV. CDR3 length equals 15 residues. CDR3 nucleotide sequence: TGTGCCAGCAGCTTAGATTGGGACACTGGAAACACCATATATTTT. It is translated as CASSLDWDTGNTIYF.

At least ten counts were recorded for this clonotype. The chain employs TRBV29-1 and TRBJ1-1, with D tentatively TRBD1 (5 bases). From germline, CDR1 is SQVTM and CDR2 ANQGSEA. V dropped 4 bases and J dropped 5 bases, with 14 bases sitting between them. The CDR3 totals 13 residues. CDR3 protein: CSVAGRGETEAFF. In DNA, the CDR3 is TGCAGCGTTGCAGGTAGGGGTGAGACTGAAGCTTTCTTT. Filled out from reference TRBV29-1 and TRBJ1-1, the complete variable domain reads SAVISQKPSRDICQRGTSLTIQCQVDSQVTMMFWYRQQPGQSLTLIATANQGSEATYESGFVIDKFPISRPNLTFSTLTVSNMSPEDSSIYLCSVAGRGETEAFFGQGTRLTVV.

Only a few counts were recorded for this clonotype. This clone may be a read error of a much larger clone one base away. V gene TRBV6-1 combines with J gene TRBJ1-1; D perhaps matches TRBD1 (6 bases). Germline CDR1 MNHNS, CDR2 SASEGT. The V gene lost 5 bases and the J gene lost 7 bases, with 17 bases spanning the gap. This CDR3 is built from 14 residues. Here the CDR3 reads CASSCMGHPDEAFF. The CDR3 DNA sequence: TGTGCCAGCAGTTGCATGGGACACCCCGATGAAGCTTTCTTT.

The sample holds many counts of this clonotype. V gene TRBV6-5 combines with J gene TRBJ2-7; maybe TRBD2 (6 bases). The CDR3 runs 13 residues. Germline V gene lookup returns CDR1 MNHEY and CDR2 SVGAGI. Between the trimmed V and J ends, which lost 3 bases and 7 bases, there was a span of 13 bases. CDR3 sequence (DNA): TGTGCCAGCAGTTATCGGGGGACGGGGGAGCAGTACTTC. Residues: CASSYRGTGEQYF.

This clonotype has at least ten counts. The CDR3 nucleotides read TGTGCCAGCAGTTTGGAGGGGGGCAACACAGATACGCAGTATTTT. Encoded protein: CASSLEGGNTDTQYF. This chain links TRBV27 with TRBJ2-3; either TRBD1 or TRBD2 may supply D (6 bases each). The V and J ends lost 3 bases and 2 bases respectively, with 12 bases between them. Germline V gene lookup returns CDR1 MNHEY and CDR2 SMNVEV (reference sequence). The CDR3 runs 15 residues.

This clonotype showed up many times. J is TRBJ2-1 and V is TRBV28, with 11 bases matching TRBD2. V trimming: 2 bases; J trimming: 0 bases; junction bases outside the gene matches: 12. Germline CDR1 reads MDHEN; CDR2 reads SYDVKM. This CDR3 is 20 amino acids long. Written as DNA, the CDR3 is TGTGCCAGCAGTTTACGACCCAAGGCTAGCGGGAGGCGCTCCTACAATGAGCAGTTCTTC. Protein product: CASSLRPKASGRRSYNEQFF.

This clonotype was picked up many times. The chain recombines TRBV27 with TRBJ2-3; D is uncertain. CDR1 is MNHEY, CDR2 SMNVEV, per germline (reference sequence). CDR3 length: 13 amino acids. Between the trimmed V and J ends, which lost 4 bases and 4 bases, there was a span of 9 bases. The CDR3 reads CASSSRASDTQYF. DNA of the CDR3: TGTGCCAGCAGTTCCCGGGCGTCAGATACGCAGTATTTT.

The CDR3 is CASSLSERETRGYTF. CDR3 DNA: TGTGCCAGCAGTTTATCGGAGAGGGAGACGCGGGGCTACACCTTC. The chain employs TRBV27 and TRBJ1-2; D ambiguous. Trimming removed 0 bases at V and 8 bases at J, with 16 bases between. Germline-derived CDR1 and CDR2 are MNHEY and SMNVEV (reference sequence). This CDR3 contains 15 residues.

There are many counts of this clonotype. The chain couples TRBV12-3 or TRBV12-4 to TRBJ2-7; TRBD2 matches 11 bases. The length of the CDR3 is 15 residues. J lost 6 bases, V lost 6 bases, and 10 bases had no gene match. The CDR3 bases are TGTGCCAGCAGCTTACTAGCGGGAGCAGGTTCCGAGCAGTACTTC. Translating it yields CASSLLAGAGSEQYF.

Of note for this clonotype: This clone may be a read error of a much larger clone one base away. As the CDR3 is not closed by the conserved phenylalanine or tryptophan, this likely results from a read error. The V gene is TRBV29-1, the J gene TRBJ2-6; the D is unclear. CDR3 size: 12 residues. V was clipped by 6 bases and J by 4 bases, with 7 bases between them. Germline V gene sequence: CDR1 SQVTM, CDR2 ANQGSEA. The CDR3 coding sequence is TGCAGCGTAGCATTGGGGGCCAACGTCCTGACTCTC. Residues: CSVALGANVLTL.

The CDR3 spells CAWSMGQGNEKLFF. The DNA for the CDR3 is TGTGCCTGGAGTATGGGACAGGGAAACGAAAAACTGTTTTTT. The chain employs TRBV30 and TRBJ1-4, with 9 nucleotides matching TRBD1. After removal of 2 bases from V and 8 bases from J, the junction contained 6 bases not matched to a gene. CDR1 GTSNPN and CDR2 SVGIG come from the germline V gene (reference sequence). The CDR3 has 14 residues.

At least ten counts were recorded for this clonotype. The chain links TRBV29-1 to TRBJ2-7; D is perhaps TRBD1 (6 bases). This CDR3 spans 11 amino acids. Trimming pared 3 bases from V and 5 bases from J, leaving 8 bases between. CDR1 is SQVTM and CDR2 is ANQGSEA in the germline V gene. The CDR3 sequence is CSVDGGHEQYF. In DNA form, the CDR3 reads TGCAGCGTTGATGGGGGCCACGAGCAGTACTTC.